The 15 T cell receptor beta chains reported below all come from one sample, sequenced in a study of blood T cell repertoires in COVID-19. Sequencing used immunoSEQ multiplex PCR; TCRdb keeps in-frame clones, though not all of them. The repertoire includes about 480,000 clones, 89% of them detected once, and about 1% sits in the top ten. The sample consisted of peripheral blood. These receptors all stem from a man between 18 and 35 years old with COVID-19, enrolled during active disease.

This clone appeared many times. The chain uses TRBV7-9 and TRBJ2-3; no firm D call. V lost 1 base and J lost 5, with 16 bases in between. The CDR3 covers 16 residues. In germline, CDR1 is SEHNR, CDR2 FQNEAQ (reference sequence). The CDR3 DNA is TGTGCCAGCAGCTTAGTAGCTCTTATGGGTGGAGATACGCAGTATTTT. It is translated as CASSLVALMGGDTQYF.

The V gene is TRBV5-1, the J gene TRBJ2-2; D gene ambiguous. Trimming pared 7 bases from V and 3 bases from J, leaving 7 bases between. Germline V CDR1 and CDR2: SGHRS, YFSETQ. The CDR3 is 12 amino acids. The CDR3 spells CASGTDTGELFF. CDR3 bases: TGCGCCAGCGGTACAGACACCGGGGAGCTGTTTTTT.

This chain uses TRBV3-1 (or the pseudogene TRBV3-2) with TRBJ1-3; 9 nucleotides align to TRBD1. V was pared by 6 bases and J by 6 bases, with 6 bases of the junction left unmatched. The CDR3 extends over 14 amino acids. Germline V lookup: CDR1 LGHDT, CDR2 YNNKEL (reference sequence). The DNA for the CDR3 is TGTGCCAGCAGGCAACAGGGGGCAGAAAACACCATATATTTT. Its translation is CASRQQGAENTIYF.

This clone was picked up one time. The chain carries TRBV20-1 and TRBJ2-1; TRBD2 matches at 8 bases. The CDR3 is made up of 11 amino acids. Germline V gene sequence: CDR1 DFQATT, CDR2 SNEGSKA (reference sequence). J was trimmed by 13 bases and V by 0 bases; bases with no gene match: 2. For the CDR3, the DNA is TGCAGTGCTAGAGATCGGACTAGCCAGTTCTTC. Its protein product is CSARDRTSQFF.

The chain recombines TRBV18 with TRBJ1-3; the D is unclear. Per germline, CDR1 KGHSH and CDR2 LQKENI. CDR3 length equals 14 residues. Deletions cut 6 bases from V and 0 bases from J, with 9 bases between. DNA of the CDR3: TGTGCCAGCTCCGAGGAGACCTCTGGAAACACCATATATTTT. This gives the protein CASSEETSGNTIYF.

The CDR3 region has the DNA TGTGCCAGCAGCGGGACAAGCCCATCCTACGAGCAGTACTTC. This codes for CASSGTSPSYEQYF. The V gene is TRBV2, the J gene TRBJ2-7; D possibly corresponds to TRBD1 (6 bases). There are 14 residues in the CDR3. V lost 6 bases and J lost 1, with 13 bases in between. Germline V CDR1 and CDR2: SNHLY, FYNNEI.

This clone occurred once. Other DNA sequences from this sample encode an identical CDR3 as well. In DNA form, the CDR3 reads TGTGCCAGCAGCTTCGGTTCCTACGAGCAGTACTTC. Translating it yields CASSFGSYEQYF. This chain connects TRBV7-9 to TRBJ2-7; D is uncertain. V shed 3 bases and J shed 1 base, with 4 bases lying between them. Germline V gene data show CDR1 as SEHNR and CDR2 as FQNEAQ (reference sequence). CDR3 length equals 12 residues.

The rearrangement uses TRBV12-3 or TRBV12-4 and TRBJ2-3, with D unresolved. There are 13 residues in the CDR3. The germline V and J ends were trimmed by 3 bases and 4 bases, with 8 bases remaining between them. The CDR3 spells CASSFGWADTQYF. DNA for the CDR3: TGTGCCAGCAGTTTCGGGTGGGCAGATACGCAGTATTTT.

The genes are TRBV2 and TRBJ2-5; 7 bases agree with TRBD2. The J segment lost 5 bases and the V segment lost 6 bases, leaving 12 bases of the junction unmatched. Germline V gene sequence: CDR1 SNHLY, CDR2 FYNNEI. The CDR3 spans 15 residues. CDR3 loop: CASRKERGPSETQYF. The CDR3 bases are TGTGCCAGCAGGAAAGAGCGGGGCCCCTCGGAGACCCAGTACTTC.

This rearrangement joins TRBV5-4 to TRBJ2-5; D is perhaps TRBD2 (6 bases). Trimming took off 4 bases at V and 0 bases at J, with 16 bases between the two ends. Per the germline V gene, CDR1 is SGHNT and CDR2 is YYREEE (reference sequence). CDR3 length: 16 residues. The CDR3 protein is CASSPGSGGYQETQYF. Here the CDR3 DNA reads TGTGCCAGCAGCCCGGGTAGCGGAGGCTACCAAGAGACCCAGTACTTC.

The chain uses TRBV14 and TRBJ2-7; maybe TRBD1 (6 bases). The CDR3 is 13 amino acids. V was shortened by 4 bases and J by 6 bases, with 13 bases between the two germline ends. CDR1 is SGHDN, CDR2 FVKESK, per germline. This CDR3 is CASSLFAGAEQYF. DNA of the CDR3: TGTGCCAGCAGCCTCTTCGCAGGGGCCGAGCAGTACTTC. Complete variable domain (other parts from reference TRBV14 and TRBJ2-7): EAGVTQFPSHSVIEKGQTVTLRCDPISGHDNLYWYRRVMGKEIKFLLHFVKESKQDESGMPNNRFLAERTGGTYSTLKVQPAELEDSGVYFCASSLFAGAEQYFGPGTRLTVT.

The rearrangement links TRBV19 to TRBJ2-2; TRBD1 aligns across 7 bases. V gave up 5 bases and J gave up 6 bases; unmatched junction bases: 6. CDR3 size: 14 residues. Per the germline V gene, CDR1 is LNHDA and CDR2 is SQIVND (reference sequence). CDR3 amino acids: CASSGRGLPGELFF. Here the CDR3 DNA reads TGTGCCAGTAGTGGCAGGGGGTTGCCCGGGGAGCTGTTTTTT.

The rearrangement uses TRBV7-2 and TRBJ2-2; maybe TRBD1 (6 bases). The CDR3 covers 16 residues. The germline V gene encodes CDR1 SGHTA and CDR2 FQGNSA. V shed 2 bases and J shed 1 base, with 11 bases lying between them. The CDR3 loop reads CASSLRGTGNTGELFF. The CDR3 DNA follows: TGTGCCAGCAGCTTAAGGGGGACGGGGAACACCGGGGAGCTGTTTTTT.

V gene TRBV3-1 (or the pseudogene TRBV3-2) combines with J gene TRBJ1-1, with 8 positions matching TRBD1. This CDR3 spans 13 amino acids. V shed 4 bases, J shed 9 bases, and the junction held 7 bases outside the gene matches. CDR1 and CDR2 (germline): LGHDT, YNNKEL (reference sequence). The CDR3: CASSPGQGEKAFF. CDR3 nucleotides: TGTGCCAGCAGCCCTGGACAGGGTGAGAAAGCTTTCTTT.

This chain connects TRBV7-8 to TRBJ2-5; D perhaps matches TRBD1 (5 bases). This CDR3 is 13 amino acids long. Germline V gene data show CDR1 as SGHVS and CDR2 as FQNEAQ. The V end was cut by 5 bases, the J end by 2 bases, with 9 bases between. CDR3 sequence reads: CASSKRQQETQYF. For the CDR3, the DNA is TGTGCCAGCAGCAAAAGACAGCAAGAGACCCAGTACTTC.